This T cell receptor (beta chain) was captured in a study of T-cell memory formation after mild COVID-19. Study at large: Largely, TCR clusters stayed within a single donor. Study findings and constraints: There were some responding clones in pre-infection memory, which suggested that cross-reactive memory had joined.

UMIs and sample barcodes were carried by the TCR alpha and TCR beta cDNA libraries that 5'RACE produced using constant-segment primers. TCRdb analysed the 5' RACE reads with MiXCR anew, one entry per CDR3 protein. The sample records some 410,000 distinct CDR3 sequences, 20% to 30% being singletons. The table lists this clonotype with a few counts. Its matching antigen is unknown. V was pared by 5 bases and J by 6 bases, with 10 bases of the junction left unmatched. The CDR3 covers 16 residues. Germline V CDR1 and CDR2: SEHNR, FQNEAQ (reference sequence). This TCR was recovered from an adult woman who had mild COVID-19 (a few samples of this study predate the infection). Cell type and time point are not known. The chain carries TRBV7-9 and TRBJ2-1, with TRBD2 identical over 10 bases. Sample: PBMCs or a T cell subset sorted from them (not recorded which). CDR3 loop: CASSPSGRGPPNEQFF. The CDR3 region has the DNA TGTGCCAGCAGCCCGAGCGGGAGGGGTCCCCCCAATGAGCAGTTCTTC.